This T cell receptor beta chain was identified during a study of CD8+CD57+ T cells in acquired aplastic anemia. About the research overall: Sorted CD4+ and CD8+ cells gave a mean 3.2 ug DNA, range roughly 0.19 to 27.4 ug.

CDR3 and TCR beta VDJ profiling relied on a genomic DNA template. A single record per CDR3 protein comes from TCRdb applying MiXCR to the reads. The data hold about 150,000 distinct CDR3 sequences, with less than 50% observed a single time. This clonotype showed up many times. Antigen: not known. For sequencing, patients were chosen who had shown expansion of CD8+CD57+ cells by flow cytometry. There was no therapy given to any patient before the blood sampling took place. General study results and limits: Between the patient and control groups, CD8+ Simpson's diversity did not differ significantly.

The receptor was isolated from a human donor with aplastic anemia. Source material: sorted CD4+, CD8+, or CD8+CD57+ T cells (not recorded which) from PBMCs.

The CDR3 is CATSRDIAPSTDTQYF. Written as DNA, the CDR3 is TGTGCCACCAGCAGAGATATAGCGCCAAGCACAGATACGCAGTATTTT. V usage is TRBV15 and J usage is TRBJ2-3, with a weak D call TRBD2 (5 bases). The CDR3 sequence is 16 residues long. CDR1 and CDR2 (germline): LNHNV, YYDKDF (reference sequence). V lost 0 bases and J 0 bases, leaving 10 bases between the germline ends. Based on the CDR3 plus reference TRBV15 and TRBJ2-3, the full variable domain is DAMVIQNPRYQVTQFGKPVTLSCSQTLNHNVMYWYQQKSSQAPKLLFHYYDKDFNNEADTPDNFQSRRPNTSFCFLDIRSPGLGDTAMYLCATSRDIAPSTDTQYFGPGTRLTVL.